This T cell receptor beta chain was identified in a study of T cell repertoires in cytomegalovirus infection. General study results and limits: CMV-specific TCR beta clonotypes restricted by HLA-C were the ones dominating the ex vivo response. Cumulative public TCR beta family frequency identified CMV carriers with the relevant HLA.

From germline, CDR1 is MNHEY and CDR2 SVGAGI. V lost 5 bases and J lost 2, with 13 bases in between. The CDR3 runs 15 residues. TCRdb recomputed calls from the reads with MiXCR, one row per CDR3 protein. This table has 650,000 to 900,000 distinct CDR3 sequences, about 31% appearing once. This clonotype was observed a few times. As yet, its antigen is unknown. Sequenced material: cultured CD8+ T cells from PBMCs, taken from culture after CMV antigen stimulation. The clonotype comes from a human donor in good health (CMV status not recorded). Some clones in this sample may be carry-over from other donors' samples. The chain links TRBV6-5 to TRBJ1-5; TRBD1 might be the D (6 bases). CDR3 bases: TGTGCCAGCAGTACCCAGGGGTTGGGCAATCAGCCCCAGCATTTT. This gives the protein CASSTQGLGNQPQHF.